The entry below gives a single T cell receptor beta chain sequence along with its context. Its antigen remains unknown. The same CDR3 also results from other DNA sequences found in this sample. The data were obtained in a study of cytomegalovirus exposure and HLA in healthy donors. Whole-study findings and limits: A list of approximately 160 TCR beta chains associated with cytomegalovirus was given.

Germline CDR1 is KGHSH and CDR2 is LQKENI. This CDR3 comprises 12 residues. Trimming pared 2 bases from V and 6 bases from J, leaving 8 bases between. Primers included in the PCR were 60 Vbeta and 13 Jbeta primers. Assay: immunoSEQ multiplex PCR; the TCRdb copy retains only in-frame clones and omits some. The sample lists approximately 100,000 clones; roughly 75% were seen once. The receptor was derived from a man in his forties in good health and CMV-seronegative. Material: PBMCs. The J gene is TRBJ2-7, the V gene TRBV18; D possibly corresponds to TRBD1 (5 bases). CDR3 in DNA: TGTGCCAGCTCACCAGACAGTGGCGAGCAGTACTTC. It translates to CASSPDSGEQYF.